Described below is a single T cell receptor (beta chain) sequence and its context. Seattle patients were enrolled while actively infected and followed longitudinally. These data originate in a study of blood T cell repertoires in COVID-19. The germline CDR1 and CDR2 sequences are PRHDT and FYEKMQ (reference sequence). Deletions cut 3 bases from V and 8 bases from J, with 14 bases between. CDR3 size: 14 residues. Repertoires were generated with immunoSEQ multiplex PCR, while TCRdb's copy carries only in-frame clones and drops some. The repertoire holds roughly 120,000 clones, with about 93% as singletons.

The clonotype was recovered from a man over 45 with COVID-19, enrolled during active disease. The chain combines TRBV13 with TRBJ2-1; a weak D match, TRBD1 (6 bases). The sequenced sample consisted of peripheral blood. CDR3 coding DNA: TGTGCCAGCAGCTTTATACAGGGAATCGATGAGCAGTTCTTC. As protein: CASSFIQGIDEQFF.